These 26 T cell receptor beta chains came from one sample sequenced in a study of beta chain features in type 1 diabetes. Reverse transcribing all isolated RNA meant expressed TCRB transcripts were sequenced. TCRdb's table, derived via immunoSEQ multiplex PCR, lists solely in-frame clones and lacks some. The repertoire holds 450,000 to 600,000 clones, with 30% as singletons. What was sequenced was naive CD4+ T cells from blood. These TCRs come from a man younger than 35 in good health.

This clone was picked up a small number of times. The chain combines TRBV7-2 with TRBJ2-7, with D tentatively TRBD1 or TRBD2 (6 bases each). The germline V gene encodes CDR1 SGHTA and CDR2 FQGNSA. Trimming took 5 bases from V and 5 from J, leaving 16 bases between them. This CDR3 contains 14 residues. As DNA, the CDR3 is TGTGCCAGCAGCCGATGGACGGGGGCGGACGAGCAGTACTTC. It specifies CASSRWTGADEQYF.

This rearrangement joins TRBV4-1 to TRBJ1-5; D gene ambiguous. Deletions cut 0 bases from V and 7 bases from J, with 13 bases between. The CDR3 is 15 amino acids. The germline gives CDR1 MGHRA, CDR2 YSYEKL. The CDR3: CASSQDGTPEQPQHF. The DNA of the CDR3 is TGCGCCAGCAGCCAAGATGGAACGCCAGAACAGCCCCAGCATTTT.

This clone was found a few times. The CDR3 DNA reads TGCGCCAGCAGCCACAGGACTGGCTATGGCTACACCTTC. Translation gives CASSHRTGYGYTF. The V gene is TRBV4-3, the J gene TRBJ1-2, with D hard to call. This CDR3 is 13 amino acids long. From germline, CDR1 is LGHNA and CDR2 YSLEER. Trimming left V 3 bases short and J 4 bases short, with 9 bases between.

In this sample, this clone turned up a few times. The J gene is TRBJ2-3, the V gene TRBV7-9; TRBD1 might be the D (6 bases). V gave up 6 bases and J gave up 2 bases, with 15 bases separating them. Germline CDR1 SEHNR, CDR2 FQNEAQ (reference sequence). CDR3 size: 15 residues. The CDR3 reads CASSSGTPYTDTQYF. The CDR3, as DNA: TGTGCCAGCAGTTCCGGGACACCCTACACAGATACGCAGTATTTT.

This clone appeared a few times. As DNA, the CDR3 is TGTGCCAGCAGCTCCCTAACAGGGGAAGAGACCCAGTACTTC. This codes for CASSSLTGEETQYF. The chain links TRBV7-9 to TRBJ2-5; 7 bases map to TRBD1. Trimming cost V 4 bases and J 3 bases; bases outside gene matches: 5. CDR3 length: 14 amino acids. CDR1 is SEHNR and CDR2 is FQNEAQ in the germline V gene (reference sequence).

This clone came up a few times. The gene calls are TRBV29-1 and TRBJ2-1; perhaps TRBD2 as D (5 bases). The CDR3 covers 11 residues. V was pared by 4 bases and J by 9 bases, with 10 bases between. Germline V gene lookup returns CDR1 SQVTM and CDR2 ANQGSEA. CDR3 coding DNA: TGCAGCGTTGTAGGAGCGGCTGAGCAGTTCTTC. Protein product: CSVVGAAEQFF.

The chain recombines TRBV29-1 with TRBJ2-2, with TRBD1 matching over 7 bases. This CDR3 region has 14 residues. Trimming cost V 7 bases and J 0 bases; bases outside gene matches: 5. The germline gives CDR1 SQVTM, CDR2 ANQGSEA. DNA for the CDR3: TGCAGCGCAGACAGGGATTCGAACACCGGGGAGCTGTTTTTT. As protein: CSADRDSNTGELFF.

V gene TRBV4-1 combines with J gene TRBJ2-5; possibly TRBD1 or TRBD2 for D (5 bases each). The CDR3 totals 15 residues. V was clipped by 1 base and J by 4 bases, with 13 bases between them. CDR1 and CDR2 from the germline V gene are MGHRA and YSYEKL. The CDR3: CASSQVVPGRETQYF. CDR3 coding DNA: TGCGCCAGCAGCCAAGTAGTCCCAGGGAGAGAGACCCAGTACTTC.

In this sample, this clone turned up a few times. The rearrangement joins TRBV5-1 to TRBJ2-7; 7 nucleotides match TRBD1. V was clipped by 3 bases and J by 2 bases; unmatched bases: 8. Germline values: CDR1 SGHRS, CDR2 YFSETQ. CDR3 size: 15 residues. This chain's CDR3 is CASSSRDRDTYEQYF. CDR3 DNA sequence: TGCGCCAGCAGCTCCCGCGACAGGGATACCTACGAGCAGTACTTC.

V usage is TRBV29-1 and J usage is TRBJ2-7, with no clear D. The length of the CDR3 is 10 residues. CDR1 is SQVTM, CDR2 ANQGSEA, per germline. Trimming took 6 bases from V and 5 from J, leaving 8 bases between them. The CDR3 reads CSVILHEQYF. As DNA, the CDR3 is TGCAGCGTAATCCTGCACGAGCAGTACTTC.

This chain links TRBV7-9 with TRBJ2-7, with D maybe TRBD1 (6 bases). V was pared by 4 bases and J by 1 base, with 8 bases between. CDR1 and CDR2 (germline): SEHNR, FQNEAQ (reference sequence). This CDR3 spans 13 amino acids. CDR3 coding DNA: TGTGCCAGCAGCTCACAGGGTTCCTACGAGCAGTACTTC. Its translation: CASSSQGSYEQYF.

For the CDR3, the DNA is TGTGCCAGCAGTATCACAGGGTGGGCAGATACGCAGTATTTT. Translated: CASSITGWADTQYF. The V and J genes are TRBV7-2 and TRBJ2-3, with D maybe TRBD1 (6 bases). The CDR3 length is 14 residues. V was trimmed by 6 bases and J by 4 bases, leaving 14 bases between them. CDR1 and CDR2 from the germline V gene are SGHTA and FQGNSA.

The rearrangement joins TRBV9 to TRBJ2-1; 9 bases agree with TRBD2. Germline CDR1 and CDR2: SGDLS and YYNGEE. The CDR3 has 14 residues. Trimming cost V 4 bases and J 16 bases; bases outside gene matches: 15. CDR3 in amino acids: CASSPLTSGSTGFF. The CDR3 bases are TGTGCCAGCAGCCCCCTCACTAGCGGGTCCACAGGCTTCTTC.

Regarding this clone: The sample holds other DNA sequences that translate to the same CDR3. This rearrangement joins TRBV5-1 to TRBJ1-1; the D is unclear. The CDR3 is made up of 13 amino acids. Trimming removed 0 bases from V and 2 bases from J, with 5 bases in between. Germline V gene sequence: CDR1 SGHRS, CDR2 YFSETQ. CDR3 loop: CASSLEGNTEAFF. The CDR3 DNA reads as TGCGCCAGCAGCTTGGAGGGAAACACTGAAGCTTTCTTT.

Points on this clone: The sample has other DNA sequences that encode this CDR3 too. The rearrangement uses TRBV7-2 and TRBJ2-3, with D possibly being TRBD1 (5 bases). CDR3 length equals 13 residues. Germline loops: CDR1 SGHTA, CDR2 FQGNSA. V was trimmed by 2 bases and J by 5 bases, leaving 8 bases between them. Here the CDR3 DNA reads TGTGCCAGCAGCTTAAGGGGTGGAGATACGCAGTATTTT. It specifies CASSLRGGDTQYF.

There are a few counts of this clone. CDR3 protein: CASSPVVGELFF. DNA for the CDR3: TGTGCCAGCAGTCCAGTGGTTGGGGAGCTGTTTTTT. The chain joins TRBV27 to TRBJ2-2; D unresolved. This CDR3 spans 12 amino acids. Germline V gene sequence: CDR1 MNHEY, CDR2 SMNVEV (reference sequence). The V and J ends lost 5 bases and 8 bases respectively, with 9 bases between them.

This rearrangement joins TRBV25-1 to TRBJ2-5, with a possible D match to TRBD1 (6 bases). Germline V CDR1 and CDR2: MGHDK, SYGVNS. Trimming left V 8 bases short and J 2 bases short, with 12 bases between. The CDR3 spans 13 residues. CDR3 DNA sequence: TGTGCCAGCTCCAGGACAGCACAAGAGACCCAGTACTTC. The encoded protein is CASSRTAQETQYF.

The gene calls are TRBV29-1 and TRBJ1-1; the D gene is possibly TRBD1 (5 bases). Germline V gene sequence: CDR1 SQVTM, CDR2 ANQGSEA. The CDR3 spans 12 residues. V lost 2 bases and J 8 bases, leaving 12 bases between the germline ends. The CDR3 protein is CSVERGRAEAFF. CDR3 nucleotides: TGCAGCGTTGAAAGGGGTCGGGCCGAAGCTTTCTTT.

The chain has TRBV5-1 and TRBJ2-7; D call uncertain. This CDR3 has 15 residues. Trimming left V 1 base short and J 0 bases short, with 11 bases between. Germline lookup yields CDR1 SGHRS and CDR2 YFSETQ. The CDR3 DNA reads as TGCGCCAGCAGCTTGCAGGCAGCTAGCTCCTACGAGCAGTACTTC. Translating it yields CASSLQAASSYEQYF.

This chain joins TRBV23-1 and TRBJ2-3; D ambiguous. TRBV23-1 is noted as an ORF with a role that remains uncertain. V was cut by 7 bases and J by 7 bases, with 12 bases left in between. This CDR3 is built from 12 residues. CDR3 nucleotides: TGCGCCAGCACCAATATCTCACATACGCAGTATTTT. This gives the protein CASTNISHTQYF.

This rearrangement joins TRBV9 to TRBJ2-3, with 8 bases that match TRBD2. V shed 0 bases and J 4 bases; nucleotides not matched to a gene: 13. CDR1 is SGDLS, CDR2 YYNGEE, per germline. This CDR3 is built from 18 residues. CDR3 amino acids: CASSVEAATSGVADTQYF. The CDR3 bases are TGTGCCAGCAGCGTAGAGGCAGCAACTAGCGGTGTCGCAGATACGCAGTATTTT.

This clone appeared a few times. The sample has other DNA sequences that encode this CDR3 too. This sequence joins TRBV7-2 and TRBJ2-7; 12 bases align to TRBD2. Germline CDR1 reads SGHTA; CDR2 reads FQGNSA. Trimming at V came to 5 bases and at J to 2 bases, leaving 4 bases not matched to a gene. The CDR3 runs to 15 residues. The CDR3 sequence is CASSLRTSGTYEQYF. Written as DNA, the CDR3 is TGTGCCAGCAGCCTACGGACTAGCGGGACCTACGAGCAGTACTTC.

In this sample, this clone turned up a few times. V usage is TRBV2 and J usage is TRBJ2-3; D not resolved. V dropped 10 bases and J dropped 0 bases, with 14 bases sitting between them. There are 14 residues in the CDR3. The germline V gene has CDR1 SNHLY and CDR2 FYNNEI. The CDR3 spells CANALRQSTDTQYF. The CDR3 coding sequence is TGTGCCAACGCACTCAGGCAGAGCACAGATACGCAGTATTTT. The full variable domain, in which reference TRBV2 and TRBJ2-3 provide the parts outside the CDR3, is EPEVTQTPSHQVTQMGQEVILRCVPISNHLYFYWYRQILGQKVEFLVSFYNNEISEKSEIFDDQFSVERPDGSNFTLKIRSTKLEDSAMYFCANALRQSTDTQYFGPGTRLTVL.

The chain joins TRBV7-2 to TRBJ2-6; D ambiguous. V was shortened by 1 base and J by 1 base, with 5 bases between the two germline ends. Germline CDR1 SGHTA, CDR2 FQGNSA. CDR3 length: 15 amino acids. The CDR3 DNA reads TGTGCCAGCAGCTTAGATCAGTCTGGGGCCAACGTCCTGACTTTC. Amino acid sequence: CASSLDQSGANVLTF. Full variable domain (rest looked up from reference TRBV7-2 and TRBJ2-6): GAGVSQSPSNKVTEKGKDVELRCDPISGHTALYWYRQSLGQGLEFLIYFQGNSAPDKSGLPSDRFSAERTGGSVSTLTIQRTQQEDSAVYLCASSLDQSGANVLTFGAGSRLTVL.

The rearrangement joins TRBV30 to TRBJ2-1; D possibly uses TRBD1 or TRBD2 (6 bases each). V lost 5 bases and J 7 bases, leaving 12 bases between the germline ends. Germline CDR1 is GTSNPN and CDR2 is SVGIG (reference sequence). The CDR3 is 12 residues long. CDR3: CAWRRGANEQFF. In DNA, the CDR3 is TGTGCCTGGCGGAGGGGGGCGAATGAGCAGTTCTTC.

Here the CDR3 DNA reads TGTGCCAGCAGCTTAACTGCGGACAGCTACTCTGGGGCCAACGTCCTGACTTTC. Protein sequence: CASSLTADSYSGANVLTF. V usage is TRBV7-3 and J usage is TRBJ2-6; possibly TRBD1 for D (6 bases). Per germline, CDR1 SGHTA and CDR2 FQGTGA. CDR3 length equals 18 residues. V was pared by 0 bases and J by 0 bases, with 12 bases between.